A few counts support the clone carrying this T cell receptor (beta chain). The data were taken from a study of early T cells in non-severe SARS-CoV-2 infection. TCRdb ran MiXCR on the 5' RACE reads and lists one entry per CDR3 protein. The sample holds about 64,000 distinct CDR3 sequences, roughly 18% seen once. The clonotype originates from an adult who was a healthcare worker with PCR-confirmed SARS-CoV-2 infection or an uninfected control (not recorded which). The source was whole blood, collected at baseline.

In nucleotides, the CDR3 is TGCGCCAGCAGTGACCTCCAGAGGAGGGGAGAGACCCAGTACTTC. It is translated as CASSDLQRRGETQYF. The chain combines TRBV10-2 with TRBJ2-5, with D perhaps TRBD2 (6 bases). The CDR3 contains 15 residues. Trimming shortened V by 3 bases and J by 4 bases, and 15 bases separated the two germline ends. CDR1 is WSHSY, CDR2 SAAADI, per germline.